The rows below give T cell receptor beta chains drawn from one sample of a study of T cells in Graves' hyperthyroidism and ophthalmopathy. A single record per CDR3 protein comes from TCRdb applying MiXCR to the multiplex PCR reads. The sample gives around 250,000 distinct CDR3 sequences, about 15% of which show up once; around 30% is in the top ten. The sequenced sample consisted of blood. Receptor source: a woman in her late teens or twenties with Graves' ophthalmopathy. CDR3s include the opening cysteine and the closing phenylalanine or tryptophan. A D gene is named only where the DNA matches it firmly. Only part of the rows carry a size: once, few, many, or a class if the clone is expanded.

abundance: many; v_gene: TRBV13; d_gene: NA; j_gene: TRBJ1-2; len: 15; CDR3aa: CASSLERGGLDGYTF; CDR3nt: TGTGCCAGCAGCTTAGAGCGCGGGGGGCTGGATGGCTACACCTTC
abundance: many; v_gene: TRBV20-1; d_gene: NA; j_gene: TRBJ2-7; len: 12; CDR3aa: CSARDLGDEQYF; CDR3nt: TGCAGTGCTAGAGATTTGGGGGACGAGCAGTACTTC
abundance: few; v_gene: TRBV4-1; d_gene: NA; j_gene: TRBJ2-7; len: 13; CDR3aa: CASSSPSSLEQYF; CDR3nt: TGCGCCAGCAGCTCTCCTAGCAGTCTCGAGCAGTACTTC
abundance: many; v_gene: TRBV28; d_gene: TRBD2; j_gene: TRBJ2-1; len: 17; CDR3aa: CASSLYRLAGGYNEQFF; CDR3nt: TGTGCCAGCAGTTTATACCGACTAGCGGGGGGGTACAATGAGCAGTTCTTC
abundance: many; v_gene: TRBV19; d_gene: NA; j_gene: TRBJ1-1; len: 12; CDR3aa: CASSMPDTEAFF; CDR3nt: TGTGCCAGTAGTATGCCGGACACTGAAGCTTTCTTT
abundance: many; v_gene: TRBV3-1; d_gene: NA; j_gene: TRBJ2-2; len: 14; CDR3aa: CASSQVTGIGELFF; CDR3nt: TGTGCCAGCAGCCAAGTAACAGGGATCGGGGAGCTGTTTTTT
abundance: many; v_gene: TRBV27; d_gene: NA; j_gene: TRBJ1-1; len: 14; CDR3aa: CASSPWTADTEAFF; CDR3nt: TGTGCCAGCAGTCCCTGGACGGCTGACACTGAAGCTTTCTTT
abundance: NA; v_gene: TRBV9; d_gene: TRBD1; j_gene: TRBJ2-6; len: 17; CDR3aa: CASSVGQASSGANVLTF; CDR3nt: TGTGCCAGCAGCGTCGGACAGGCCAGCTCTGGGGCCAACGTCCTGACTTTC
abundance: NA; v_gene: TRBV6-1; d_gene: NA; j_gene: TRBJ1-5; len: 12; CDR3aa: CASSDMGQPQHF; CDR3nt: TGTGCCAGCAGTGATATGGGTCAGCCCCAGCATTTT
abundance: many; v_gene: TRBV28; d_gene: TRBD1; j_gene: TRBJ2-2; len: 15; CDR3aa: CASSLTGMNTGELFF; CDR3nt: TGTGCCAGCAGTCTGACAGGGATGAACACCGGGGAGCTGTTTTTT
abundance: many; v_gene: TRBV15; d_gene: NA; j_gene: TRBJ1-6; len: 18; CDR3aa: CATSSPTQDLEPGSPLHF; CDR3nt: TGTGCCACCAGCAGCCCAACCCAAGACTTAGAACCGGGTTCACCCCTCCACTTT
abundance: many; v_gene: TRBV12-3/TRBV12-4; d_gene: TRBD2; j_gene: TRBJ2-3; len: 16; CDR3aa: CASSSGLAAWTDTQYF; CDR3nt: TGTGCCAGCAGTTCAGGACTAGCGGCCTGGACAGATACGCAGTATTTT
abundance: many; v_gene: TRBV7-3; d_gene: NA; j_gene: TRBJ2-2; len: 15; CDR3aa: CASSPRGAHTGELFF; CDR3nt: TGTGCCAGCAGCCCACGTGGGGCCCACACCGGGGAGCTGTTTTTT
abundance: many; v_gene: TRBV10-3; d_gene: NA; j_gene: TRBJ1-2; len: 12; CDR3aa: CAITGEGHGYTF; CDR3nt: TGTGCCATCACGGGGGAGGGTCATGGCTACACCTTC
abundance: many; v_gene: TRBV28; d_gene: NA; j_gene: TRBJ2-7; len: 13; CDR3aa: CASSILDTYEQYF; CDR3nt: TGTGCCAGCAGTATACTAGACACCTACGAGCAGTACTTC
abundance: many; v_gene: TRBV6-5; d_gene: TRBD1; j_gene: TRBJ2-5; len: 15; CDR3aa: CASSYRTGGVETQYF; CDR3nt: TGTGCCAGCAGTTACCGGACAGGGGGCGTTGAGACCCAGTACTTC
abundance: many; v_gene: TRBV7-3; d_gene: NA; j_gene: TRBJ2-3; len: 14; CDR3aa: CASSLGGPTDTQYF; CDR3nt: TGTGCCAGCAGCTTGGGGGGACCCACAGATACGCAGTATTTT
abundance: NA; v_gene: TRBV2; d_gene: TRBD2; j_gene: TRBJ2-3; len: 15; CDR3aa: CASSGSGFSTDTQYF; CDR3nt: TGTGCCAGCAGTGGTAGCGGGTTCAGCACAGATACGCAGTATTTT
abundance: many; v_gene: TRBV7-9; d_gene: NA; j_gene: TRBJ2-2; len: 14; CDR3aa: CASSLGSATGELFF; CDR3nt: TGTGCCAGCAGCTTAGGGTCCGCTACCGGGGAGCTGTTTTTT
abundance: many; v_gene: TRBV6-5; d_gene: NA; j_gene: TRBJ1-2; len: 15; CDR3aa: CASSYSGGDNYGYTF; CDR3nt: TGTGCCAGCAGTTACTCTGGAGGGGACAACTATGGCTACACCTTC
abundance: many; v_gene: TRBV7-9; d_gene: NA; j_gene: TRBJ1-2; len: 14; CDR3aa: CASSSVGKNYGYTF; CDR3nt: TGTGCCAGCAGCTCTGTCGGGAAAAACTATGGCTACACCTTC
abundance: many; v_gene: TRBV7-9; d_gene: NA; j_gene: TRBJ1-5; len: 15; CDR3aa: CASSLALGDNQPQHF; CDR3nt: TGTGCCAGCAGCTTAGCGCTGGGAGACAATCAGCCCCAGCATTTT
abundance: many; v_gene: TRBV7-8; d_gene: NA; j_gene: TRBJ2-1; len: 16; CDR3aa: CASSSPGRVVHNEQFF; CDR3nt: TGTGCCAGCAGCTCCCCGGGACGGGTAGTACACAATGAGCAGTTCTTC
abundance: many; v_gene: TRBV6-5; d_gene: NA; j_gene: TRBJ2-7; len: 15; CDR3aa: CASSFRDGTIDEQYF; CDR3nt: TGTGCCAGCAGTTTCCGGGACGGAACTATCGACGAGCAGTACTTC
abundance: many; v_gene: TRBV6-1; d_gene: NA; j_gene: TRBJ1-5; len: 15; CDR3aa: CASSDRPAGSQPQHF; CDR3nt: TGTGCCAGCAGTGACAGGCCAGCCGGGAGTCAGCCCCAGCATTTT
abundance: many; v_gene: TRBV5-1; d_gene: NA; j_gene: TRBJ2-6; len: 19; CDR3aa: CASSLDKTALPSGANVLTF; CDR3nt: TGCGCCAGCAGCTTGGACAAGACAGCCCTCCCCTCTGGGGCCAACGTCCTGACTTTC
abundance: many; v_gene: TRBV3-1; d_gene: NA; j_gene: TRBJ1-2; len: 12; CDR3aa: CASSRDGYGYTF; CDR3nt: TGTGCCAGCAGCCGCGACGGTTATGGCTACACCTTC
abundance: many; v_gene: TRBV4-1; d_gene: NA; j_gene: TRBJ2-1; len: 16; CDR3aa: CASSQGVLARTREQFF; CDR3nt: TGCGCCAGCAGCCAAGGAGTTCTAGCGCGGACGCGTGAGCAGTTCTTC
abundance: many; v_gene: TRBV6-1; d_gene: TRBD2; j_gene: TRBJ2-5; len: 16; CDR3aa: CASSFRAGGREETQYF; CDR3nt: TGTGCCAGCAGCTTTCGAGCGGGGGGCCGGGAAGAGACCCAGTACTTC
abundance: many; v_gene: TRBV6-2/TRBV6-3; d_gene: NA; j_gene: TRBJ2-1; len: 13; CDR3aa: CASSNSGINEQFF; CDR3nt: TGTGCCAGCAGTAACTCAGGGATTAATGAGCAGTTCTTC
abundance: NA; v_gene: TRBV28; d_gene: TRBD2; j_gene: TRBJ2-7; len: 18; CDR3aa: CASRPPGRGGGSSYEQYF; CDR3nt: TGTGCCAGCAGACCTCCGGGGAGGGGAGGCGGGAGCTCCTACGAGCAGTACTTC
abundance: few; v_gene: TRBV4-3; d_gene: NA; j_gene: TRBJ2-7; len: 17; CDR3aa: CASSQDFTEGGFYEQYF; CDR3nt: TGCGCCAGCAGCCAAGACTTCACCGAGGGAGGCTTCTACGAGCAGTACTTC
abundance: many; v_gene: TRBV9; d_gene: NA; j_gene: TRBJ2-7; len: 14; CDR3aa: CASSVGAGSYEQYF; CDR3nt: TGTGCCAGCAGCGTAGGAGCAGGCTCCTACGAGCAGTACTTC
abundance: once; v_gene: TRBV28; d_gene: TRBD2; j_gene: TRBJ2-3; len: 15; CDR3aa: CASSSSSGGTDTQYF; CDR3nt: TGTGCCAGCAGTTCTTCTAGCGGGGGCACAGATACGCAGTATTTT
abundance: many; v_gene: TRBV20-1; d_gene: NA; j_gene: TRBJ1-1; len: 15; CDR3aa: CSARSSVTANTEAFF; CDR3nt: TGCAGTGCTAGAAGTTCCGTGACAGCTAACACTGAAGCTTTCTTT
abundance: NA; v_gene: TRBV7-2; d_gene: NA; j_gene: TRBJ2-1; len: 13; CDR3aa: CASSSVVGNEQFF; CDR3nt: TGTGCCAGCAGCTCCGTAGTGGGCAATGAGCAGTTCTTC
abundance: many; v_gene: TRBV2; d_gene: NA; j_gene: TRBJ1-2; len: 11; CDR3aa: CASVRSDGYTF; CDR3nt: TGTGCCAGCGTAAGGTCGGACGGCTACACCTTC
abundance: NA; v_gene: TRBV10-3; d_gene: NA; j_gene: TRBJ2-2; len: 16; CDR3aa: CAIRANTGFYTGELFF; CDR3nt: TGTGCCATCAGGGCCAATACAGGGTTTTACACCGGGGAGCTGTTTTTT
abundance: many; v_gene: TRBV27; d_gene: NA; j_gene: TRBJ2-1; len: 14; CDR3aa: CASSRQGSYNEQFF; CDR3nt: TGTGCCAGCAGCCGTCAGGGTTCCTACAATGAGCAGTTCTTC
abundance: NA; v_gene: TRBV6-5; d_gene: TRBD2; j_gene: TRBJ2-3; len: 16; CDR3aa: CASSYGSGSGTDTQYF; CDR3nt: TGTGCCAGCAGTTACGGAAGCGGGAGCGGCACAGATACGCAGTATTTT
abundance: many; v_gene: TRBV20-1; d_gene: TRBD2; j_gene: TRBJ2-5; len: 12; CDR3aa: CSELAGGETQYF; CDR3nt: TGCAGTGAACTAGCGGGAGGCGAGACCCAGTACTTC
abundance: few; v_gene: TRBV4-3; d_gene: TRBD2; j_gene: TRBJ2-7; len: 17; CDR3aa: CASSQASSGAGVYEQYF; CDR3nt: TGCGCCAGCAGCCAGGCATCTAGCGGAGCCGGAGTCTACGAGCAGTACTTC
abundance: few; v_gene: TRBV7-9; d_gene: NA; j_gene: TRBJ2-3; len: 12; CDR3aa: CASSHPLDTQYF; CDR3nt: TGTGCCAGCAGCCACCCGTTGGATACGCAGTATTTT
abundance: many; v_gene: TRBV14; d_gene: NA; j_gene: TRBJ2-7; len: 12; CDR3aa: CASSQTGYEQYF; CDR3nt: TGTGCCAGCAGCCAAACAGGGTACGAGCAGTACTTC
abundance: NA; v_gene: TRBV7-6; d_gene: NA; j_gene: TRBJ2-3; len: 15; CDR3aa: CASSLGTAYGDTQYF; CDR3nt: TGTGCCAGCAGCTTAGGGACTGCCTACGGAGATACGCAGTATTTT
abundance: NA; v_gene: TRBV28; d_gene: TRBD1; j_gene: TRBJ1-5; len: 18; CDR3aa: CASSLSLGTGGSRQPQHF; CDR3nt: TGTGCCAGCAGTTTATCCCTCGGGACAGGGGGAAGTCGGCAGCCCCAGCATTTT
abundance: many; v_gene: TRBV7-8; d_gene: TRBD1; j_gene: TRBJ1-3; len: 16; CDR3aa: CASSLGTGVVGNTIYF; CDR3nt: TGTGCCAGCAGCTTAGGGACAGGGGTGGTTGGAAACACCATATATTTT
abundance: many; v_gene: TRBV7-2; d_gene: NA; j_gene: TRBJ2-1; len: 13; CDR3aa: CASSRRLSNEQFF; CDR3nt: TGTGCCAGCAGCAGGAGGCTTTCCAATGAGCAGTTCTTC
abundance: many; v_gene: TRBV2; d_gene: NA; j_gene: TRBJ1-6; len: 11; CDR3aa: CASRGDVGLHF; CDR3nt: TGTGCCAGCAGAGGGGACGTTGGACTCCACTTT
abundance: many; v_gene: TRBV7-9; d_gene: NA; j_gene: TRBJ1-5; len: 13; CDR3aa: CASSYSVNQPQHF; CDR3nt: TGTGCCAGCAGCTATAGTGTGAATCAGCCCCAGCATTTT
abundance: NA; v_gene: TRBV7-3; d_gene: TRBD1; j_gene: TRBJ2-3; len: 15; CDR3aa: CASSQGTGDVDTQYF; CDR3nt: TGTGCCAGCAGCCAAGGGACAGGGGATGTAGATACGCAGTATTTT
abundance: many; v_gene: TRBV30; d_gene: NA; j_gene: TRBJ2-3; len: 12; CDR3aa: CAWSVPADTQYF; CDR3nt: TGTGCCTGGAGTGTTCCTGCGGATACGCAGTATTTT
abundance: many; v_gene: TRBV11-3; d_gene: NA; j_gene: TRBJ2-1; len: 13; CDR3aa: CASSLSHYNEQFF; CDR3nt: TGTGCCAGCAGCTTATCCCACTACAATGAGCAGTTCTTC
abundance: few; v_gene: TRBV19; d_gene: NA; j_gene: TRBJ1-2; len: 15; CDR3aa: CASSIRAYNGGGYTF; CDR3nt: TGTGCCAGTAGTATTCGGGCCTATAACGGTGGAGGCTACACCTTC
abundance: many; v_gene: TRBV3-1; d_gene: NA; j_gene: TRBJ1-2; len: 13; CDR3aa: CASSLGRDRGYTF; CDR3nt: TGTGCCAGCAGTCTGGGACGGGATAGGGGCTACACCTTC
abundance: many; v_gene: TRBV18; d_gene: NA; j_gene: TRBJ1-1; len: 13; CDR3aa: CASSPKRGTEAFF; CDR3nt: TGTGCCAGCTCTCCCAAGAGAGGCACTGAAGCTTTCTTT
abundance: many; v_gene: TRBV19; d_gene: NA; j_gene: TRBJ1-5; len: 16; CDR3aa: CASSGLAGGNSRPQHF; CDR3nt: TGTGCCAGTAGCGGACTCGCGGGGGGTAATTCGCGGCCCCAGCATTTT
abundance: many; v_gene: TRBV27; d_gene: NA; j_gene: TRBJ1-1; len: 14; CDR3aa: CASSLMGPNTEAFF; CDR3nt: TGTGCCAGCAGTTTAATGGGGCCCAACACTGAAGCTTTCTTT